The 4 T cell receptor beta chains reported below all come from one sample, sequenced in a study of blood T cell repertoires in COVID-19 (dated by TCRdb to 2018 to 2020). Receptors were amplified or captured by the immunoSEQ multiplex PCR assay. Held by TCRdb, this immuneACCESS table contains in-frame sequences only and omits some clones. Under half of the omission traces to an unresolved V gene where checked; the cause of the rest is unknown. This sample comprises roughly 120,000 clones, roughly 88% of them detected only once. The ten top clones hold 5% to 6.5% of the sample. What was sequenced was peripheral blood. Receptor source: a human donor in a cohort sampled during active COVID-19.

V usage is TRBV4-3 and J usage is TRBJ1-6, with 7 bases aligning to TRBD1. This CDR3 is built from 16 residues. The ends lost 0 bases at V and 9 bases at J; junction bases unmatched: 8. Germline V gene data show CDR1 as LGHNA and CDR2 as YSLEER. CDR3 sequence (DNA): TGCGCCAGCAGCCAAGATCAGGGGGTAGGGATTTCACCCCTCCACTTT. Its translation: CASSQDQGVGISPLHF.

This sequence joins TRBV5-1 and TRBJ1-2; D remains ambiguous. Per germline, CDR1 SGHRS and CDR2 YFSETQ. The CDR3 runs to 13 residues. The V and J ends lost 1 base and 4 bases respectively, with 8 bases between them. In DNA form, the CDR3 reads TGCGCCAGCAGCTTGTCAGATCTCTATGGCTACACCTTC. This translates into CASSLSDLYGYTF.

V is TRBV5-6 and J is TRBJ1-1, with 11 positions matching TRBD1. Per germline, CDR1 SGHDT and CDR2 YYEEEE. V shed 4 bases, J shed 3 bases, and the junction held 8 bases outside the gene matches. CDR3 length: 16 amino acids. CDR3 in DNA: TGTGCCAGCAGCAAGGGACAGGGGGTGGTTTACACTGAAGCTTTCTTT. Encoded protein: CASSKGQGVVYTEAFF.

The J gene is TRBJ2-3, the V gene TRBV5-1, with 13 bases aligning to TRBD2. Unmatched junction bases numbered 5, after V lost 4 bases and J lost 3 bases. The CDR3 has 16 residues. Germline V gene lookup returns CDR1 SGHRS and CDR2 YFSETQ. The CDR3 DNA follows: TGCGCCAGCAGCCAACTAGCGGGAGGGGAAACAGATACGCAGTATTTT. This encodes CASSQLAGGETDTQYF. Together with reference TRBV5-1 and TRBJ2-3, the CDR3 gives the full variable domain: KAGVTQTPRYLIKTRGQQVTLSCSPISGHRSVSWYQQTPGQGLQFLFEYFSETQRNKGNFPGRFSGRQFSNSRSEMNVSTLELGDSALYLCASSQLAGGETDTQYFGPGTRLTVL.